Listed below are T cell receptor beta chains from one sample, sequenced in a study of shared clonotypes between healthy human individuals. Clones were sequenced by immunoSEQ multiplex PCR, and TCRdb holds only the in-frame ones, with some missing. The sample yields over 2 million clones, about 95% seen once. Specimen: naive CD8+ T cells sorted from blood. These receptors all come from a man aged 18 to 30 in good health. Each CDR3 is given with its conserved first and last residue. The D gene is left open where the match is weak. Not every row has a clone size; where given, it reads once, few, many or a size class.

V gene	clone size	J gene	D gene	CDR3 protein	CDR3 DNA
TRBV5-5	-	TRBJ2-7	-	CASNDPNSYEQYF	TGTGCCAGCAACGACCCCAATAGTTACGAGCAGTACTTC
TRBV30	-	TRBJ2-5	-	CAWSGGSGQETQYF	TGTGCCTGGAGTGGGGGTAGCGGCCAAGAGACCCAGTACTTC
TRBV5-6	-	TRBJ2-6	-	CASSSVVDHLSGANVLTF	TGTGCCAGCAGCTCCGTGGTGGATCATCTCTCTGGGGCCAACGTCCTGACTTTC
TRBV7-8	-	TRBJ2-7	-	CASSLDGFWEQYF	TGTGCCAGCAGCTTAGATGGGTTTTGGGAGCAGTACTTC
TRBV9	-	TRBJ2-5	-	CASSGRLGSLQTQYF	TGTGCCAGCAGCGGCAGACTGGGCAGCTTGCAGACCCAGTACTTC
TRBV15	-	TRBJ2-7	TRBD1	CATSGTGGRNEQYF	TGTGCCACCAGCGGGACAGGGGGCCGGAACGAGCAGTACTTC
TRBV4-1	once	TRBJ1-1	-	CASRSIREVGAFF	TGCGCCAGCAGAAGCATCCGGGAGGTGGGAGCTTTCTTT
TRBV6-5	-	TRBJ2-3	-	CASSTGTGTQYF	TGTGCCAGCAGTACCGGGACTGGTACGCAGTATTTT
TRBV6-5	-	TRBJ2-3	-	CASSYSSEDTQYF	TGTGCCAGCAGTTACTCCTCCGAAGATACGCAGTATTTT
TRBV6-5	-	TRBJ2-7	TRBD1	CASSYGTGVGEQYF	TGTGCCAGCAGTTACGGGACAGGGGTAGGCGAGCAGTACTTC
TRBV10-1	-	TRBJ2-1	-	CASSEILPGEQFF	TGCGCCAGCAGTGAGATTTTACCGGGCGAGCAGTTCTTC
TRBV6-1	-	TRBJ2-7	-	CASSELPGVSSYEQYF	TGTGCCAGCAGTGAACTTCCGGGGGTTAGCTCCTACGAGCAGTACTTC
TRBV10-1	few	TRBJ1-1	TRBD1	CASSGDSTEAFF	TGCGCCAGCAGCGGGGACAGCACTGAAGCTTTCTTT
TRBV30	-	TRBJ1-4	TRBD1	CAWGQGADEKLFF	TGTGCCTGGGGACAGGGGGCGGATGAAAAACTGTTTTTT
TRBV4-1	-	TRBJ2-1	TRBD1	CASSQGQGVGNEQFF	TGCGCCAGCAGCCAAGGTCAGGGGGTCGGTAATGAGCAGTTCTTC
TRBV19	-	TRBJ1-5	TRBD1	CASSPDRDSNQPQHF	TGTGCCAGTAGTCCGGACAGGGATAGCAATCAGCCCCAGCATTTT
TRBV27	once	TRBJ2-1	-	CASSLGHGEQFF	TGTGCCAGCAGTCTAGGTCATGGTGAGCAGTTCTTC
TRBV9	-	TRBJ2-7	TRBD2	CASSVGLAGTTYEQYF	TGTGCCAGCAGCGTGGGACTAGCGGGTACCACCTACGAGCAGTACTTC
TRBV28	-	TRBJ2-5	-	CASSTPQDPQETQYF	TGTGCCAGCAGTACCCCGCAGGACCCTCAAGAGACCCAGTACTTC
TRBV6-5	-	TRBJ2-7	-	CASSPDYRDEQYF	TGTGCCAGCAGCCCCGACTACAGGGACGAGCAGTACTTC
TRBV7-9	-	TRBJ2-1	TRBD2	CASSPSGLAGGRFYNEQFF	TGTGCCAGCAGCCCCTCGGGACTAGCGGGGGGGCGGTTCTACAATGAGCAGTTCTTC
TRBV5-1	-	TRBJ2-1	-	CASSLGLAYEQFF	TGCGCCAGCAGCTTGGGCCTAGCTTATGAGCAGTTCTTC